This T cell receptor (beta chain) was profiled in a study of control samples from healthy donors and cancer patients. The method was immunoSEQ multiplex PCR; TCRdb's version includes in-frame clones alone and lacks a portion of them. Found here are roughly 150,000 clones, approximately 93% of them singletons; the top ten hold less than 6%. Sequenced input: blood. The TCR was taken from a man between 18 and 29 years old in good health.

The CDR3 here is CSVTSGPVRNEQFF. Written as DNA, the CDR3 is TGCAGCGTGACTAGCGGGCCGGTCAGGAATGAGCAGTTCTTC. The gene calls are TRBV29-1 and TRBJ2-1; 10 bases agree with TRBD2. This CDR3 comprises 14 residues. The trim removed 6 bases at V and 7 bases at J, leaving 9 bases unmatched. Looked up from germline, CDR1 is SQVTM and CDR2 is ANQGSEA.